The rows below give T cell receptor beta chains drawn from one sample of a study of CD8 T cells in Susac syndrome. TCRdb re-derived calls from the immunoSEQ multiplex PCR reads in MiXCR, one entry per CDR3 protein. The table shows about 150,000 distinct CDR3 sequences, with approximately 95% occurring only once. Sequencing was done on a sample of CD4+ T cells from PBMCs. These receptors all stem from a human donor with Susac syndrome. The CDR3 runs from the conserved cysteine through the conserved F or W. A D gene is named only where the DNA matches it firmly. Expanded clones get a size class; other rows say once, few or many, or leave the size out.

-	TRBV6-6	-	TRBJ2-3	TGTGCCAGCAGTCCGCGGTTGGGTACGCAGTATTTT	CASSPRLGTQYF
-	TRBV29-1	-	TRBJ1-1	TGCAGCGTTGTTTATGGACCGGACGGGAAGAACACTGAAGCTTTCTTT	CSVVYGPDGKNTEAFF
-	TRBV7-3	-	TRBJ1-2	TGTGCCAGCAGCCATCGCGCAGCCGCTAACTATGGCTACACCTTC	CASSHRAAANYGYTF
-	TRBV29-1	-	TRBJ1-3	TGCAGCGCAGTAGCAGGGGACTATGGAAACACCATATATTTT	CSAVAGDYGNTIYF
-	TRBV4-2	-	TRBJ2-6	TGTGCCAGCAGCCAACCGCTCACTAGCTCTGGGGCCAACGTCCTGACTTTC	CASSQPLTSSGANVLTF
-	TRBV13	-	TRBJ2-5	TGTGCCAGCAGCTCGGAGGGGAGTGGCCAGTACTTC	CASSSEGSGQYF
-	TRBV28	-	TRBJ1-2	TGTGCCAGCAGTTTCGGGGACTCATATGGCTACACCTTC	CASSFGDSYGYTF
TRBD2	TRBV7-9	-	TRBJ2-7	TGTGCCAGCAGCTTAGCGGGAGGGCGAGAGCAGTACTTC	CASSLAGGREQYF
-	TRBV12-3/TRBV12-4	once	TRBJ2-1	TGTGCCAGCAGTTTCACAGAATGGAATGAGCAGTTCTTC	CASSFTEWNEQFF
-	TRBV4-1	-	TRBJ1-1	TGCGCCAGCAGCCAAGATCCCGGAGAGAGAGCTTTCTTT	CASSQDPGERAFF
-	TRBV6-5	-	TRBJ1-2	TGTGCCAGCAGTCAAGACAGGTCCCCCTATGGCTACACCTTC	CASSQDRSPYGYTF
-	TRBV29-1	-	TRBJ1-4	TGCAGCGTTGGCAGGGAGGGTGAAAAACTGTTTTTT	CSVGREGEKLFF
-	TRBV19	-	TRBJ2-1	TGTGCCAGTAGTAGTCTCGCGGGAATCAGCTCCTACAATGAGCAGTTCTTC	CASSSLAGISSYNEQFF
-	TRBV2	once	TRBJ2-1	TGTGCCAGCACCAGGGGTCCCACCAAGGAGTTCTTC	CASTRGPTKEFF
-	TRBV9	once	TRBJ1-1	TGTGCCAGCAGTAGACTTGGGGTGAACACTGAAGCTTTCTTT	CASSRLGVNTEAFF
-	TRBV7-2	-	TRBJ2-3	TGCGCTACTGCGGGGCGAGCCTCAGATACGCAGTATTTT	CATAGRASDTQYF
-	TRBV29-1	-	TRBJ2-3	TGCAGCGTTGGAGGACGGACTACAGATACGCAGTATTTT	CSVGGRTTDTQYF
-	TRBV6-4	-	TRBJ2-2	TGTGCCAGCAGTCGAGAGGGGGACACCGGGGAGCTGTTTTTT	CASSREGDTGELFF
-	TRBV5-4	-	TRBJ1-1	TGTGCCAGCAGCTTGACAGGGATGAACACTGAAGCTTTCTTT	CASSLTGMNTEAFF
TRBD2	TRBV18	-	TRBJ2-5	TGTGCCAGCTCACCTCTGGCGGGGGGTATACAAGAGACCCAGTACTTC	CASSPLAGGIQETQYF
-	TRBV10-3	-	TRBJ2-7	TGTGCCATCAGTGAACCAGGATTTACCTACGAGCAGTACTTC	CAISEPGFTYEQYF
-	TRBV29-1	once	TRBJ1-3	TGCAGCGTTTTGAAAATCTCTGGAAACACCATATATTTT	CSVLKISGNTIYF
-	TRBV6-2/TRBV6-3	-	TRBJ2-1	TGTGCCAGCAGTTACCCGTGGTCTCGCGGGAATGAGCAGTTCTTC	CASSYPWSRGNEQFF
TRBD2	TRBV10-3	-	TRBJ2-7	TGTGCCATCAGTGAGTCGACTAGCGGTTACGAGCAGTACTTC	CAISESTSGYEQYF
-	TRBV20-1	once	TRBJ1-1	TGCAGTGCTGGAGACAGTGGCACTGAAGCTTTCTTT	CSAGDSGTEAFF
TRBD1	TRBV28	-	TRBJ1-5	TGTGCCAGCAGTTTCCCCGGACAGGGATCTCAGCCCCAGCATTTT	CASSFPGQGSQPQHF
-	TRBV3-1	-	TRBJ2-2	TGTGCCAGCAGAAGGGACGGGGAGCTGTTTTTT	CASRRDGELFF
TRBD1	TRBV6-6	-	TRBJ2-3	TGTGCCAGCAGTTACCCCAATCAGGGGGCGGATACGCAGTATTTT	CASSYPNQGADTQYF
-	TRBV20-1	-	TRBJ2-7	TGCAGTGCTAGAGTAGTGGGATTGCGCTACGAGCAGTACTTC	CSARVVGLRYEQYF
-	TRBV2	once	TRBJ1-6	TGTGCCAGCAGTGAAGGTCACAGCTCCTATAATTCACCCCTCCACTTT	CASSEGHSSYNSPLHF
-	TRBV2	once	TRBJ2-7	TGTGCCAGCAGTGGGGGGCTCGTCTACTACGAGCAGTACTTC	CASSGGLVYYEQYF
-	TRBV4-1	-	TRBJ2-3	TGCGCCAGCAGCTCAGTGGACCCCACAGATACGCAGTATTTT	CASSSVDPTDTQYF
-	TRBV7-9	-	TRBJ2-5	TGTGCCAGCAGCGCCTCTTGGGGTCTGGCAGAGACCCAGTACTTC	CASSASWGLAETQYF
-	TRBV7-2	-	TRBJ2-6	TGTGCCAGCAGCCCAATCTCCAAGCCCTCTGGGGCCAACGTCCTGACTTTC	CASSPISKPSGANVLTF
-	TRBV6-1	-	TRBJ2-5	TGTGCCAGCCGCAGACAGCGAGAGACCCAGTACTTC	CASRRQRETQYF